This entry features one T cell receptor (beta chain) sequence. Its antigen is still unknown. Base qualities were left out, and no much larger clone turns up one base away. The data stem from a study of early T cells in non-severe SARS-CoV-2 infection (dated by TCRdb to 2020 to 2022). About the full investigation: Because TCR sequencing was done on bulk RNA from unsorted whole blood, the alpha and beta chains could not be paired.

Looking up the germline V gene yields CDR1 MNHEY and CDR2 SVGEGT. Between the V and J ends, shortened by 2 bases and 2 bases respectively, the junction contains 4 bases. The CDR3 measures 13 amino acids from cysteine to phenylalanine. Only the CDR3 DNA is retained, 39 bases long and in frame from the first base. Libraries were made using 5' RACE. TCRdb shows the sequencer as NextSeq 500. In the TCR library protocol, unique molecular identifiers were attached to individual cDNA molecules to correct for PCR bias and sequencing error. Both TCR alpha and beta chains were sequenced, and tight co-correlation was observed between alpha and beta sequence abundances in each sample. The authors' pipeline ran thus. V gene, J gene and CDR3 annotation of TCR sequences was performed with Decombinator V4. Expanded TCRs were defined as changing significantly between any two time points under a Poisson model with p below 0.0001. TCR abundances were normalised to the total number of TCRs sequenced in each sample and reported as counts per million. MAIT TCRs were defined by TRAV1-2 paired with TRAJ12, TRAJ20 or TRAJ33, and iNKT TCRs by TRAV10 paired with TRAJ18. VDJdb, accessed 1 November 2021, was searched for CMV, EBV and SARS-CoV-2 annotated TCRs, excluding TCRs annotated for multiple antigens. Clones were called with MiXCR by TCRdb after fastp trimmed the public reads at Q25, and only in-frame beta chains were retained. Each CDR3 protein gets just one entry, which takes the most common genes and DNA from the rows behind it. The V and J calls here are based on TCRdb, not the publication. Present in this sample are approximately 40,000 distinct CDR3 sequences, about 6.5% of which were seen just once. Under 25% of the sample goes to the ten largest clones.

Study-wide conclusions, independent of this receptor: Matching against VDJdb was skewed toward anti-spike CD8 responses, likely underestimated virus-specific expansions, and missed private and CD4 specificities.

This was a case-control study nested in a cohort of healthcare workers in London, UK, who had nasopharyngeal swab PCR tests and blood samples taken every week. Healthcare workers were enrolled in the week of the UK lockdown, from 23 to 31 March 2020, and were followed every week for up to about 16 weeks. The sequencing used whole blood, collected at baseline. The clonotype originates from an adult who was a healthcare worker with PCR-confirmed SARS-CoV-2 infection or an uninfected control (not recorded which). The chain employs TRBV6-2 or TRBV6-3 and TRBJ1-5; the D gene is unclear. The DNA sequence reads TGTGCCAGCAGTTACGTCGGCAATCAGCCCCAGCATTTT. The translation is CASSYVGNQPQHF.